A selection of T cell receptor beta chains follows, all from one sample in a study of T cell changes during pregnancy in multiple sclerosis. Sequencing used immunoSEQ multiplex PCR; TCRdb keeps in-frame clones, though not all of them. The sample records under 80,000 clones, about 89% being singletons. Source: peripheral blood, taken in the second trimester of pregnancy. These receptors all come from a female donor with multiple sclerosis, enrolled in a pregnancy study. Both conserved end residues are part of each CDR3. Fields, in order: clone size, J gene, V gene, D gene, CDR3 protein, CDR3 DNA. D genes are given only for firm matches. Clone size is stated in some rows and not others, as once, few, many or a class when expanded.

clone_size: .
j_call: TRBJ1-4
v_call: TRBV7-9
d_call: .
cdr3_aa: CASSSDRNNEKLFF
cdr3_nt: TGTGCCAGCAGCTCGGACAGAAATAATGAAAAACTGTTTTTT

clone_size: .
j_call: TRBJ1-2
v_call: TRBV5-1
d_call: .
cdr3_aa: CASSLGAQPAYGYTF
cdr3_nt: TGCGCCAGCAGCTTGGGGGCCCAACCCGCCTATGGCTACACCTTC

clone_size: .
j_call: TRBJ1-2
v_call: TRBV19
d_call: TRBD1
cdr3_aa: CASSTPGTGGKGYTF
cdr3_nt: TGTGCCAGTAGTACACCTGGGACAGGGGGAAAAGGCTACACCTTC

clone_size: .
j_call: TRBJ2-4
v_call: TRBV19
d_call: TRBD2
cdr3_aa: CASSIDGRGGNIQYF
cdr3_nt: TGTGCCAGTAGTATAGATGGGCGGGGGGGGAACATTCAGTACTTC

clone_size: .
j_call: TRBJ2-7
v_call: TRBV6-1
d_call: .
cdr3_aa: CASSEASFFGELYF
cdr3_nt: TGTGCCAGCAGTGAAGCGTCGTTTTTTGGGGAGTTGTACTTC

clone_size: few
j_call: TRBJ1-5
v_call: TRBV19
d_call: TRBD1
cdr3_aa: CASSRDRPNQPQHF
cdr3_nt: TGTGCCAGTAGTCGGGACAGACCTAATCAGCCCCAGCATTTT

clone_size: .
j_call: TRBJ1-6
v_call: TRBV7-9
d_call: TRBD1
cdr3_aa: CASSQGGQPNSPLHF
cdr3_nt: TGTGCCAGCAGCCAAGGGGGACAGCCAAATTCACCCCTCCACTTT

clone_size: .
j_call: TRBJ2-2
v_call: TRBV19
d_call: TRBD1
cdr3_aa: CASSNFFGTANTGELFF
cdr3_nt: TGTGCCAGTAGTAACTTTTTCGGGACAGCAAACACCGGGGAGCTGTTTTTT

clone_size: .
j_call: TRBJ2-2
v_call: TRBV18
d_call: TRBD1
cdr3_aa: CASSPPGQQNTGELFF
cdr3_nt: TGTGCCAGCTCACCACCGGGACAGCAGAACACCGGGGAGCTGTTTTTT

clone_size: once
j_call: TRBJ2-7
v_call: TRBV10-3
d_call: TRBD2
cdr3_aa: CAITGGGSYEQYF
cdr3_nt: TGTGCCATTACGGGAGGGGGCTCCTACGAGCAGTACTTC

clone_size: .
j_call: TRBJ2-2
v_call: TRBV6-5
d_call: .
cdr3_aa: CASTRSRLNTGELFF
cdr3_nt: TGTGCCAGCACCCGCTCCCGACTGAACACCGGGGAGCTGTTTTTT

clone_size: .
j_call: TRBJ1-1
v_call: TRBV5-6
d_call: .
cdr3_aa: CASTSGGGPEAFF
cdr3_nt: TGTGCCAGCACTAGTGGGGGGGGCCCTGAAGCTTTCTTT

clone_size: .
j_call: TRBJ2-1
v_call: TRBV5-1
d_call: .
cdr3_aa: CASSSYWVTGTRFF
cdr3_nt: TGCGCCAGCAGCTCGTATTGGGTAACAGGGACACGGTTCTTC

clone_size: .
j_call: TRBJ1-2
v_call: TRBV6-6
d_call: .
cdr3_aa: CASSTQGNYGYTF
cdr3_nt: TGTGCCAGCAGCACACAGGGCAACTATGGCTACACCTTC

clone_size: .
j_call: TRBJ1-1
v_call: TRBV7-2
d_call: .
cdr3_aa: CASSLFPFPNTEAFF
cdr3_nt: TGTGCCAGCAGCCTTTTTCCTTTTCCTAACACTGAAGCTTTCTTT

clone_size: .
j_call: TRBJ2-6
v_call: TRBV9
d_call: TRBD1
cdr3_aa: CASSSWTGYGSGANVLTF
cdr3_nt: TGTGCCAGCAGCTCTTGGACAGGGTATGGCTCTGGGGCCAACGTCCTGACTTTC

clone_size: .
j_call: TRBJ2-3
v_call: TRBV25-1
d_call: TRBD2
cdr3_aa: CASSASSGGLDTQYF
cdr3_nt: TGTGCCAGCAGTGCCTCTAGCGGGGGATTAGATACGCAGTATTTT

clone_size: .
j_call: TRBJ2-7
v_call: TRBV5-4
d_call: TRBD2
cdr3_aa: CASSRAGGKHEQYF
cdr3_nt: TGTGCCAGCAGCCGGGCGGGGGGGAAGCACGAGCAGTACTTC

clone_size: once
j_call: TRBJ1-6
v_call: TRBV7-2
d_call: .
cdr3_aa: CASSLDSGALYNSPLHF
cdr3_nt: TGTGCCAGCAGCTTAGATTCAGGGGCCCTCTATAATTCACCCCTCCACTTT

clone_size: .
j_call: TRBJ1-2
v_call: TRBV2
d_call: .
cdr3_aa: CASSVARPNYGYTF
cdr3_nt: TGTGCCAGCAGTGTTGCCAGGCCCAACTATGGCTACACCTTC

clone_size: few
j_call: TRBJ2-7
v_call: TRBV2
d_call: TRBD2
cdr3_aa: CATSLAGEYEQYF
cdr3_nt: TGTGCCACCTCTCTAGCGGGAGAGTACGAGCAGTACTTC

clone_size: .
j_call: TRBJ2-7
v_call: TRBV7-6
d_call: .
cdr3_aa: CASSISEAYEQYF
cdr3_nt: TGTGCCAGCAGCATTAGCGAGGCCTACGAGCAGTACTTC

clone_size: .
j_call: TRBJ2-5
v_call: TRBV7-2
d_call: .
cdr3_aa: CASSLGRSWQETQYF
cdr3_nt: TGTGCCAGCAGTCTCGGTCGGAGTTGGCAAGAGACCCAGTACTTC

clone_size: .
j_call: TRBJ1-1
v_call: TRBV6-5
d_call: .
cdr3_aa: CASSYSLTGNTEAFF
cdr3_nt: TGTGCCAGCAGTTACTCTTTGACGGGGAACACTGAAGCTTTCTTT

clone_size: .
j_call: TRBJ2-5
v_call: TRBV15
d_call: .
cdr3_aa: CATSRGAQETQYF
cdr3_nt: TGTGCCACCAGCAGAGGCGCCCAAGAGACCCAGTACTTC

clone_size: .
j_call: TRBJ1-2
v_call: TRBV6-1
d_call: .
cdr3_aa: CASWQGLGYTF
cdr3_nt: TGTGCCAGCTGGCAGGGGCTTGGCTACACCTTC

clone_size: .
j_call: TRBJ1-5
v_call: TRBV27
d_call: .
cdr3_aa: CASSFKGGYGNQPQHF
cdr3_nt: TGTGCCAGCAGTTTTAAGGGGGGGTATGGCAATCAGCCCCAGCATTTT

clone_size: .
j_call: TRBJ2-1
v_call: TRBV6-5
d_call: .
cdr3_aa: CASETGGGYNEQFF
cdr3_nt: TGTGCCAGCGAAACGGGGGGCGGGTACAATGAGCAGTTCTTC

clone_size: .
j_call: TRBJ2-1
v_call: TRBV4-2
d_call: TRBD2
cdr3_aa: CASSQILAGVNNEQFF
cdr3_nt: TGTGCCAGCAGCCAGATCCTAGCGGGGGTAAACAATGAGCAGTTCTTC

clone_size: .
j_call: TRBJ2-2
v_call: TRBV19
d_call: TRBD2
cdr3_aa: CASKLAGPTGELFF
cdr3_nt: TGTGCCAGTAAACTAGCGGGACCCACCGGGGAGCTGTTTTTT

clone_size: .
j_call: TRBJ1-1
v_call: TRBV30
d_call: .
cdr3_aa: CAWSVMASEAFF
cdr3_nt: TGTGCCTGGAGTGTAATGGCATCTGAAGCTTTCTTT

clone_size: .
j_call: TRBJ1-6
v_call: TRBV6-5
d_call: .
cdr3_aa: CASSQVGLNNSPLHF
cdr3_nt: TGTGCCAGCAGTCAAGTCGGACTCAATAATTCACCCCTCCACTTT

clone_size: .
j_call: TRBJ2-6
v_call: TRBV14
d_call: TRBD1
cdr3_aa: CASSQEETGVYGANVLTF
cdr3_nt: TGTGCCAGCAGCCAAGAAGAGACAGGGGTCTATGGGGCCAACGTCCTGACTTTC